This T cell receptor (beta chain) was identified during a study of T cells after yellow fever vaccination. Overall study: SMART-Seq v4 Ultra Low Input served to prepare low-cell-number fractions.

Study-wide findings and caveats: A small proportion of clonotypes was detected in both the CD4 and CD8 compartments. Most clones from primary vaccination resurfaced after the booster (around 97% CD4, 70% to 90% CD8).

The length of the CDR3 is 15 residues. V shed 2 bases and J shed 9 bases, with 17 bases lying between them. Germline CDR1 is MNHEY and CDR2 is SMNVEV (reference sequence). Universal primer sites and UMIs were introduced during 5'RACE template-switching synthesis of TCR cDNA. TCRdb called the 5' RACE reads again in MiXCR, with one record for every CDR3 protein. The data show approximately 550,000 distinct CDR3 sequences, roughly 19% seen once. This clonotype was observed a handful of times. Its antigen is undetermined. The sample consisted of PBMCs, taken 15 days after the yellow fever booster vaccination. The sequence came from a man under 40 who received the YFV17D yellow fever vaccine. V and J are TRBV27 and TRBJ2-1; D possibly matches TRBD1 or TRBD2 (5 bases each). This CDR3 reads CASSLEGRYLSEQFF. For the CDR3, the DNA is TGTGCCAGCAGTTTAGAGGGACGGTACCTCAGTGAGCAGTTCTTC.